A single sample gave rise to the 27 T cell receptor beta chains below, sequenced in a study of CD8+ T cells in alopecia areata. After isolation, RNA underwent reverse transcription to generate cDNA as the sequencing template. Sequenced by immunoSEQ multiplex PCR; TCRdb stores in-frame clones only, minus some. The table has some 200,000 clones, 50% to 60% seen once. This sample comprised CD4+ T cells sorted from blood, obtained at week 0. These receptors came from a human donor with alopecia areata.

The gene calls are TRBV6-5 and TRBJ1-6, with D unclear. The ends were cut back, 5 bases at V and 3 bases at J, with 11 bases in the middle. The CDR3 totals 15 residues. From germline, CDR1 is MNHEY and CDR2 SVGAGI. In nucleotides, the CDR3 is TGTGCCAGCAGTCTGGTTGGCTTCTATAATTCACCCCTCCACTTT. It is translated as CASSLVGFYNSPLHF.

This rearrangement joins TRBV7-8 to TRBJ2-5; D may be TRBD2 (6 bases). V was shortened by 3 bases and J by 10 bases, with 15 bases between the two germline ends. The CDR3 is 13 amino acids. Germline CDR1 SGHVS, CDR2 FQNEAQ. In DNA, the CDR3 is TGTGCCAGCAGCTTGGATCGGCGCGGGGACCAGTACTTC. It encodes CASSLDRRGDQYF.

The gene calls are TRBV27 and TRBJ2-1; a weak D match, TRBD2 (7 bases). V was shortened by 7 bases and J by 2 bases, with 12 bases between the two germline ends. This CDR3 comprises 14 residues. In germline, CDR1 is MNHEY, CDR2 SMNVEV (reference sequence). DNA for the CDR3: TGTGCCAGCAAAAAGGGGGGGGCCTACAATGAGCAGTTCTTC. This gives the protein CASKKGGAYNEQFF.

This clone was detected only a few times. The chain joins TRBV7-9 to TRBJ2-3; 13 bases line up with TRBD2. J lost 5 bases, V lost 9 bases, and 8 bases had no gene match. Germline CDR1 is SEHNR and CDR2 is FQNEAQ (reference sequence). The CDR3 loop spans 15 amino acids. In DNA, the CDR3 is TGTGCCAGTACCCCAGGGACTAGCGGGGAAGATACGCAGTATTTT. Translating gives CASTPGTSGEDTQYF.

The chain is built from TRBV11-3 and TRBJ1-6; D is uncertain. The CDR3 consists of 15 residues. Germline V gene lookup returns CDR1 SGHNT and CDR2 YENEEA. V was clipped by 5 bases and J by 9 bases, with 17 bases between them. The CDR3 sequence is CASSRAESMSSPLHF. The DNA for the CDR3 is TGTGCCAGCAGCCGGGCAGAGTCGATGAGTTCACCCCTCCACTTT.

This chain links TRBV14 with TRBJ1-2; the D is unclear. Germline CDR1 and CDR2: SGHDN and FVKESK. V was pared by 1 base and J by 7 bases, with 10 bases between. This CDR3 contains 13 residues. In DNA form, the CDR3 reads TGTGCCAGCAGCCAAGCGGGCGGGAGTGGCTACACCTTC. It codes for CASSQAGGSGYTF.

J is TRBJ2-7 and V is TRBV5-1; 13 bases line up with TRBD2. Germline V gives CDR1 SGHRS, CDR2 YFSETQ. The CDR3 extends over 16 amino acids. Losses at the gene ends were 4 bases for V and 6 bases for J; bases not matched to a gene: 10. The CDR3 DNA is TGCGCCAGCAGCCACCGGACTAGCGGGGGTACCGGCGAGCAGTACTTC. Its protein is CASSHRTSGGTGEQYF.

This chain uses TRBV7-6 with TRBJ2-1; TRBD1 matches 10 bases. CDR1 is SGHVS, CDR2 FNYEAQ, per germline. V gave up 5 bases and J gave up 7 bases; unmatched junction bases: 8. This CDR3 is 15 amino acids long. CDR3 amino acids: CASSRWTGGLNEQFF. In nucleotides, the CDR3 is TGTGCCAGCAGCCGGTGGACAGGGGGGCTTAATGAGCAGTTCTTC.

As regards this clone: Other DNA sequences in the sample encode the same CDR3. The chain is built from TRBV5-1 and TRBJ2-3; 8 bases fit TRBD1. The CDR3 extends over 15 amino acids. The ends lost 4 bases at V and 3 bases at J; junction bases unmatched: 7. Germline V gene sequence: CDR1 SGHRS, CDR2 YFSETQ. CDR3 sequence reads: CASSLSRQGTDTQYF. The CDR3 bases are TGCGCCAGCAGCCTTTCCCGACAGGGGACAGATACGCAGTATTTT.

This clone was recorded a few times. This CDR3 reads CSVLRDHYGYTF. The CDR3 DNA sequence: TGCAGCGTTCTCCGAGACCACTATGGCTACACCTTC. This sequence joins TRBV29-1 and TRBJ1-2; D unclear. CDR1 is SQVTM and CDR2 is ANQGSEA in the germline V gene. V lost 5 bases to trimming and J lost 3 bases, with 10 bases between them. The CDR3 covers 12 residues. Combining the CDR3 with reference TRBV29-1 and TRBJ1-2 gives the whole variable domain SAVISQKPSRDICQRGTSLTIQCQVDSQVTMMFWYRQQPGQSLTLIATANQGSEATYESGFVIDKFPISRPNLTFSTLTVSNMSPEDSSIYLCSVLRDHYGYTFGSGTRLTVV.

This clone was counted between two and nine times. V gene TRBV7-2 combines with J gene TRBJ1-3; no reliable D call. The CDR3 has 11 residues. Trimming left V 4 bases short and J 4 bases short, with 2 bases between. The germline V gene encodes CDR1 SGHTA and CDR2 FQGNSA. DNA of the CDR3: TGTGCCAGCAGCTCCGGAAACACCATATATTTT. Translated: CASSSGNTIYF.

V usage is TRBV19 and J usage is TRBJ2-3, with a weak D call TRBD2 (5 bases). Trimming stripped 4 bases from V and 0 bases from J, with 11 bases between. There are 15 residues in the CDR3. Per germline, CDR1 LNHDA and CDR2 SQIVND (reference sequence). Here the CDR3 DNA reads TGTGCCAGTAGTAAAATCCGGGGTAGCACAGATACGCAGTATTTT. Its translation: CASSKIRGSTDTQYF.

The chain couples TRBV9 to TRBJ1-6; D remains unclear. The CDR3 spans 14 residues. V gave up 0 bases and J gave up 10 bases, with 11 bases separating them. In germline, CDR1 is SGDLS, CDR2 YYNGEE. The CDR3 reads CASSVGGSRSPLHF. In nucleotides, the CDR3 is TGTGCCAGCAGCGTAGGAGGGTCTAGATCACCCCTCCACTTT.

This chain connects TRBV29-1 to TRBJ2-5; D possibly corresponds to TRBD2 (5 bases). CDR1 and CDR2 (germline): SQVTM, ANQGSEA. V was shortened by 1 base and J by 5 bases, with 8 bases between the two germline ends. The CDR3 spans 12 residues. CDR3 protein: CSVEGGAETQYF. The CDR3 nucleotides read TGCAGCGTTGAAGGGGGAGCTGAGACCCAGTACTTC. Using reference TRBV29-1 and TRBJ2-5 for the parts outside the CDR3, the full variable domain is SAVISQKPSRDICQRGTSLTIQCQVDSQVTMMFWYRQQPGQSLTLIATANQGSEATYESGFVIDKFPISRPNLTFSTLTVSNMSPEDSSIYLCSVEGGAETQYFGPGTRLLVL.

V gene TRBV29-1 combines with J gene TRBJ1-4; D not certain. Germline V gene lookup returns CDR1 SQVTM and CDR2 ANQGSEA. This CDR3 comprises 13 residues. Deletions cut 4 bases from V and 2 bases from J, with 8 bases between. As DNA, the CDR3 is TGCAGCGTTGGCCGAGGCACTAATGAAAAACTGTTTTTT. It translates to CSVGRGTNEKLFF.

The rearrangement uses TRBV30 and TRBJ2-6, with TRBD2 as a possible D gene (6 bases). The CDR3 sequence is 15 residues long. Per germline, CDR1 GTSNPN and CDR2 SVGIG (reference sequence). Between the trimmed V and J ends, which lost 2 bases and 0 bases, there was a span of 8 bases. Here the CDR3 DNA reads TGTGCCTGGAGTCCGCGGGGCTCTGGGGCCAACGTCCTGACTTTC. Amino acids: CAWSPRGSGANVLTF.

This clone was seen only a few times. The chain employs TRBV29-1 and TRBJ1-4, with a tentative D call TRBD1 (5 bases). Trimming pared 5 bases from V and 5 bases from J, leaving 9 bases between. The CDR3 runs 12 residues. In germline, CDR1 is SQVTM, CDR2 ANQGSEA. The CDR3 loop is CSVRQRNEKLFF. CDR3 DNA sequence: TGCAGCGTTCGACAGAGGAATGAAAAACTGTTTTTT.

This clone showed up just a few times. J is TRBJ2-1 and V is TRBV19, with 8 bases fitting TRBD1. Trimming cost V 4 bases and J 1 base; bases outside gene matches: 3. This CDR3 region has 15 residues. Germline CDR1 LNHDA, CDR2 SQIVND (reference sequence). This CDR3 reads CASSTWDRSYNEQFF. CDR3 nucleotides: TGTGCCAGTAGTACCTGGGACAGGTCCTACAATGAGCAGTTCTTC.

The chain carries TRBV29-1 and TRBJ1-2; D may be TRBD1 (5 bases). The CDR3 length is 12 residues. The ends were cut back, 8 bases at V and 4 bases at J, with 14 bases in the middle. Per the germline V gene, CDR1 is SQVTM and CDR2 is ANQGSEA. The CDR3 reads CSYTDSIYGYTF. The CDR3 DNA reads TGCAGCTACACCGACAGTATCTATGGCTACACCTTC.

The CDR3 coding sequence is TGCAGCGTTCAGGGCTTGGCCAAAAACATTCAGTACTTC. This gives the protein CSVQGLAKNIQYF. The V call is TRBV29-1, the J call TRBJ2-4; weak D call: TRBD1 (5 bases). The CDR3 covers 13 residues. Between the trimmed V and J ends, which lost 5 bases and 1 base, there was a span of 9 bases. Per the germline V gene, CDR1 is SQVTM and CDR2 is ANQGSEA.

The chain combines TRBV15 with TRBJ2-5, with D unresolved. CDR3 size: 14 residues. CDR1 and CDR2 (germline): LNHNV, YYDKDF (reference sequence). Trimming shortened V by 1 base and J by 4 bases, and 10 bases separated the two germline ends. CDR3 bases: TGTGCCACCAGCAGAGTGGGGTTGAGAGAGACCCAGTACTTC. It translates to CATSRVGLRETQYF.

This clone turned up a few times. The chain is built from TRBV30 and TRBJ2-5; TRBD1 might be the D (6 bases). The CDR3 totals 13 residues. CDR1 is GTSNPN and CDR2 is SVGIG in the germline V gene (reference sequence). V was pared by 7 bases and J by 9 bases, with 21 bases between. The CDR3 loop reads CASETDRGASQYF. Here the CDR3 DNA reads TGTGCCTCTGAGACGGACAGAGGGGCGTCCCAGTACTTC.

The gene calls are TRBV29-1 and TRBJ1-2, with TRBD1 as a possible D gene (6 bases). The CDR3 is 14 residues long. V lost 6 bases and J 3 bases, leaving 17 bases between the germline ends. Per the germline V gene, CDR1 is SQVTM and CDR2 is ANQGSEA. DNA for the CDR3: TGCAGCGTCCCCTGGGGGGCGGCAGACTATGGCTACACCTTC. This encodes CSVPWGAADYGYTF.

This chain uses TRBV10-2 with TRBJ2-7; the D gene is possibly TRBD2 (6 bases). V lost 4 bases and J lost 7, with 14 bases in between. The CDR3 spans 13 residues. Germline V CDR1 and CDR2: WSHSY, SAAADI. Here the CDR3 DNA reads TGCGCCAGCAGTGTTGCGGGGCCGTATGAGCAGTACTTC. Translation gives CASSVAGPYEQYF.

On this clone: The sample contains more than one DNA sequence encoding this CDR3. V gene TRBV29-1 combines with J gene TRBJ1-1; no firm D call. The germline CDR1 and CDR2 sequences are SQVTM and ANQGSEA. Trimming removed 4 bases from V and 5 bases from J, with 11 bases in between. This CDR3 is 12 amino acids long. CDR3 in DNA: TGCAGCGTTGTTGGCTGGGCTACTGAAGCTTTCTTT. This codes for CSVVGWATEAFF.

The CDR3 sequence is CASSQGRDDGNQPQHF. The CDR3 nucleotides read TGCGCCAGCAGCCAAGGCAGGGACGATGGCAATCAGCCCCAGCATTTT. The chain has TRBV4-1 and TRBJ1-5; a possible D gene is TRBD1 (5 bases). The CDR3 is 16 residues long. Germline CDR1 reads MGHRA; CDR2 reads YSYEKL. V lost 1 base and J lost 2, with 12 bases in between.

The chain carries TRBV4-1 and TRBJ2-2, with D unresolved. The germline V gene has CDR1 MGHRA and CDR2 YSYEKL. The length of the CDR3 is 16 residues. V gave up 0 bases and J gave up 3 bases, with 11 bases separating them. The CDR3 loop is CASSQERVRDTGELFF. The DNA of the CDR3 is TGCGCCAGCAGCCAAGAACGAGTTAGGGACACCGGGGAGCTGTTTTTT.